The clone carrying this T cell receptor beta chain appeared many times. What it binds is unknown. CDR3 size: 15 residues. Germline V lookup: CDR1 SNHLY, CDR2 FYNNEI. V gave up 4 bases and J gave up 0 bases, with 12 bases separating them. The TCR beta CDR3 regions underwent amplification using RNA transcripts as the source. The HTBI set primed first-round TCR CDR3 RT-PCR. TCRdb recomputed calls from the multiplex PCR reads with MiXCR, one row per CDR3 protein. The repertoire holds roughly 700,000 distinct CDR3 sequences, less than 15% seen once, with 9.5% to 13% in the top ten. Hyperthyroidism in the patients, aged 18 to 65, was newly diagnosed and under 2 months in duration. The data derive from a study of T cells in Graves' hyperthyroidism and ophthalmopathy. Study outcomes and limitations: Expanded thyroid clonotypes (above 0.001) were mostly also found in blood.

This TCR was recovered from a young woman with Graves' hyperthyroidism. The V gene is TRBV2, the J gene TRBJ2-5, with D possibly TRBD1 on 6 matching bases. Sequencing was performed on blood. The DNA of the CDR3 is TGTGCCAGCAGTGGGACAGTGACGTACCAAGAGACCCAGTACTTC. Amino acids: CASSGTVTYQETQYF.